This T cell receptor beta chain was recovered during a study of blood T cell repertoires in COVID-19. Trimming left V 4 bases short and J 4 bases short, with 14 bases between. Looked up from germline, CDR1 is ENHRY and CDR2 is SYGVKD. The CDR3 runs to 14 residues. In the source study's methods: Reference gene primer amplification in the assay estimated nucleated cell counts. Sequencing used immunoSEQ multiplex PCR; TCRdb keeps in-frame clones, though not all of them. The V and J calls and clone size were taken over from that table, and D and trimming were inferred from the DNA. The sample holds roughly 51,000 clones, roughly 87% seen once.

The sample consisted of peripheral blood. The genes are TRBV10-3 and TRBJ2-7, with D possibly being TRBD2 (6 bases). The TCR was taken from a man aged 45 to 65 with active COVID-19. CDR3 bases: TGTGCCATCAGTGGGAGGGACCGACCTTACGAGCAGTACTTC. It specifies CAISGRDRPYEQYF.